The 11 T cell receptor beta chains given below trace back to one sample, sequenced in a study of blood T cell repertoires in COVID-19. Sequencing used immunoSEQ multiplex PCR; TCRdb keeps in-frame clones, though not all of them. This sample carries about 87,000 clones, around nine tenths of them seen once, and the ten largest clones take around 5.3%. The sample taken for sequencing was peripheral blood. These receptors were collected from a man aged 40-55 years with acute or convalescent COVID-19.

The chain combines TRBV5-1 with TRBJ1-2; D is possibly TRBD1 (5 bases). The CDR3 length is 12 residues. Between the trimmed V and J ends, which lost 4 bases and 6 bases, there was a span of 10 bases. Germline loops: CDR1 SGHRS, CDR2 YFSETQ. CDR3 sequence (DNA): TGCGCCAGCAGCGGGGACTGGGATGGCTACACCTTC. Protein: CASSGDWDGYTF.

The CDR3 loop is CAWSWGRETGELFF. The DNA of the CDR3 is TGTGCCTGGAGTTGGGGGCGCGAAACCGGGGAGCTGTTTTTT. The rearrangement links TRBV30 to TRBJ2-2; a weak D match, TRBD1 (6 bases). Germline V gives CDR1 GTSNPN, CDR2 SVGIG (reference sequence). V lost 2 bases and J 5 bases, leaving 12 bases between the germline ends. There are 14 residues in the CDR3.

This rearrangement joins TRBV30 to TRBJ2-6; 8 bases fit TRBD1. This CDR3 contains 15 residues. Trimming removed 5 bases from V and 0 bases from J; junction bases left unmatched: 3. Germline lookup yields CDR1 GTSNPN and CDR2 SVGIG (reference sequence). For the CDR3, the DNA is TGTGCCTGGGACAGGGGCCCCTCTGGGGCCAACGTCCTGACTTTC. Translating gives CAWDRGPSGANVLTF.

The chain links TRBV7-3 to TRBJ1-5; D is perhaps TRBD1 (5 bases). The CDR3 runs to 13 residues. Germline assignment: CDR1 SGHTA and CDR2 FQGTGA. Trimming left V 0 bases short and J 7 bases short, with 7 bases between. CDR3 sequence: CASSLTRGQPQHF. CDR3 DNA: TGTGCCAGCAGCTTAACGCGGGGGCAGCCCCAGCATTTT.

The chain combines TRBV7-2 with TRBJ1-1, with TRBD1 matching 9 bases. There are 14 residues in the CDR3. V lost 5 bases and J lost 6; bases outside the gene matches: 7. Germline values: CDR1 SGHTA, CDR2 FQGNSA. CDR3 in DNA: TGTGCCAGCAGCCCGGGACAGGGTACAGCTGAAGCTTTCTTT. This gives the protein CASSPGQGTAEAFF.

The V and J genes are TRBV5-8 and TRBJ2-1; 16 nucleotides agree with TRBD2. Germline CDR1 reads SGHTS; CDR2 reads YDEGEE. This CDR3 contains 20 residues. The ends lost 4 bases at V and 3 bases at J; junction bases unmatched: 13. The CDR3 spells CASSPPTGTSGRAFYNEQFF. In DNA, the CDR3 is TGTGCCAGCAGCCCACCAACCGGGACTAGCGGGAGGGCCTTCTACAATGAGCAGTTCTTC.

The chain joins TRBV19 to TRBJ2-1; 8 bases are shared with TRBD2. Germline V gene lookup returns CDR1 LNHDA and CDR2 SQIVND (reference sequence). V shed 10 bases and J 1 base; nucleotides not matched to a gene: 9. This CDR3 spans 15 amino acids. DNA of the CDR3: TGTGCCACCGCAACTCGGGAGGGTTCCTACAATGAGCAGTTCTTC. Protein sequence: CATATREGSYNEQFF.

The CDR3 bases are TGTGCCACCGCGAGGACGAGCGGGACAGATACGCAGTATTTT. It translates to CATARTSGTDTQYF. V gene TRBV24-1 combines with J gene TRBJ2-3; a weak D match, TRBD2 (6 bases). V dropped 9 bases and J dropped 3 bases, with 15 bases sitting between them. CDR1 is KGHDR and CDR2 is SFDVKD in the germline V gene. CDR3 length: 14 residues.

This chain connects TRBV25-1 to TRBJ2-7, with D tentatively TRBD2 (5 bases). V dropped 6 bases and J dropped 1 base, with 16 bases sitting between them. This CDR3 region has 15 residues. Germline CDR1 is MGHDK and CDR2 is SYGVNS. The DNA for the CDR3 is TGTGCCAGCAGCCTCGGTGCGAAGCGGTCCTACGAGCAGTACTTC. As protein: CASSLGAKRSYEQYF.

V usage is TRBV11-2 and J usage is TRBJ1-3; D unclear. V lost 1 base and J 1 base, leaving 8 bases between the germline ends. The CDR3 is 15 amino acids. The V gene's germline CDR1 is SGHAT and CDR2 FQNNGV. CDR3 region: CASSLGAESGNTIYF. CDR3 nucleotides: TGTGCCAGCAGCTTAGGTGCAGAATCTGGAAACACCATATATTTT.

The chain uses TRBV10-3 and TRBJ2-1; possible D gene TRBD2, 6 bases. Germline CDR1 and CDR2: ENHRY and SYGVKD. CDR3 size: 14 residues. Trimming left V 7 bases short and J 11 bases short, with 21 bases between. The CDR3 region is CAITSGSSSDKQFF. The CDR3 DNA follows: TGTGCCATCACTTCCGGGAGCAGTTCCGACAAGCAGTTCTTC.